The 20 T cell receptor beta chains reported below all come from one sample, sequenced in a study of cytomegalovirus exposure and HLA in healthy donors. The PCR had 60 Vbeta and 13 Jbeta primers. Assay: immunoSEQ multiplex PCR; the TCRdb copy retains only in-frame clones and omits some. The sample has fewer than 200,000 clones; about 82% are singletons. The sequenced material came from PBMCs. These receptors came from a young woman in good health and CMV-seronegative.

The chain couples TRBV14 to TRBJ2-7; a weak D match, TRBD2 (6 bases). Trimming removed 1 base at V and 6 bases at J, with 13 bases between. The CDR3 covers 14 residues. Germline CDR1 and CDR2: SGHDN and FVKESK. The CDR3 nucleotides are TGTGCCAGCAGCCAAGTTAGCTGGACTACCGAGCAGTACTTC. Its protein is CASSQVSWTTEQYF.

The V gene is TRBV4-1, the J gene TRBJ2-5; D not resolved. V shed 4 bases and J shed 5 bases, with 11 bases lying between them. The CDR3 runs to 13 residues. CDR1 and CDR2 (germline): MGHRA, YSYEKL. The CDR3 reads CASSRPGRETQYF. In nucleotides, the CDR3 is TGCGCCAGCAGCCGCCCCGGTCGGGAGACCCAGTACTTC.

The chain carries TRBV4-2 and TRBJ2-7, with 8 bases identical to TRBD2. Germline loops: CDR1 LGHNA, CDR2 YNFKEQ. The trim removed 0 bases at V and 6 bases at J, leaving 10 bases unmatched. This CDR3 region has 16 residues. CDR3: CASSQDRIGSGAEQYF. In DNA form, the CDR3 reads TGTGCCAGCAGCCAAGATCGGATAGGTAGCGGGGCCGAGCAGTACTTC.

This sequence joins TRBV30 and TRBJ1-5; D gene uncertain. The CDR3 sequence is 12 residues long. CDR1 and CDR2 (germline): GTSNPN, SVGIG (reference sequence). V lost 0 bases to trimming and J lost 4 bases, with 4 bases between them. The CDR3 loop reads CAWSVPNQPQHF. Written as DNA, the CDR3 is TGTGCCTGGAGTGTTCCAAATCAGCCCCAGCATTTT.

This clone has more than one count but fewer than ten. CDR3 sequence reads: CASSTIRGDSRNEQFF. CDR3 nucleotide sequence: TGTGCCAGCAGCACAATCCGCGGGGACTCGCGCAATGAGCAGTTCTTC. The chain couples TRBV13 to TRBJ2-1; TRBD2 is a possible D gene (6 bases). This CDR3 region has 16 residues. V lost 5 bases, J lost 6 bases, and 20 bases lay in between. Germline CDR1 is PRHDT and CDR2 is FYEKMQ (reference sequence).

The chain carries TRBV9 and TRBJ2-5; 7 nucleotides line up with TRBD2. V gave up 4 bases and J gave up 1 base; unmatched junction bases: 10. Germline lookup yields CDR1 SGDLS and CDR2 YYNGEE. The CDR3 is 16 residues long. CDR3 coding DNA: TGTGCCAGCAGCTTTAGCGGACTAGGCGGCCAAGAGACCCAGTACTTC. Translation: CASSFSGLGGQETQYF.

The chain carries TRBV18 and TRBJ2-7; 7 bases are a match to TRBD1. The germline gives CDR1 KGHSH, CDR2 LQKENI. The CDR3 loop spans 14 amino acids. V gave up 6 bases and J gave up 2 bases; unmatched junction bases: 7. The CDR3 spells CASSIQTGPYEQYF. CDR3 DNA sequence: TGTGCCAGCTCCATCCAGACAGGGCCCTACGAGCAGTACTTC.

The chain combines TRBV4-1 with TRBJ1-2; TRBD1 is a possible D gene (5 bases). Trimming removed 0 bases from V and 3 bases from J, with 17 bases in between. CDR1 is MGHRA, CDR2 YSYEKL, per germline. This CDR3 spans 17 amino acids. This chain's CDR3 is CASSQDGGEGQDYGYTF. Here the CDR3 DNA reads TGCGCCAGCAGCCAAGACGGGGGGGAGGGCCAGGACTATGGCTACACCTTC.

J is TRBJ2-1 and V is TRBV10-1; TRBD2 aligns across 14 bases. J was trimmed by 9 bases and V by 9 bases; bases with no gene match: 13. The germline V gene encodes CDR1 WNHNN and CDR2 SYGVQD (reference sequence). The CDR3 runs 16 residues. The CDR3 nucleotides are TGCGCCAGGGTGGACCCGACTAGCGGGAGGGCCTTTGAGCAGTTCTTC. This sequence encodes CARVDPTSGRAFEQFF.

The chain is built from TRBV11-2 and TRBJ2-7; 15 nucleotides line up with TRBD2. Germline CDR1 reads SGHAT; CDR2 reads FQNNGV. The CDR3 runs to 15 residues. The trim removed 4 bases at V and 4 bases at J, leaving 2 bases unmatched. CDR3 nucleotide sequence: TGTGCCAGCAGCTACGGACTAGCGGGAGGGTACGAGCAGTACTTC. It yields the protein CASSYGLAGGYEQYF.

On this clone: Other DNA sequences in this sample translate to the same CDR3. CDR3 nucleotides: TGTGCCAGCAGCTTAGCGGGAGGACCTTACGAGCAGTACTTC. Encoded protein: CASSLAGGPYEQYF. This chain connects TRBV7-6 to TRBJ2-7; TRBD2 is a possible D gene (6 bases). This CDR3 spans 14 amino acids. V lost 0 bases and J lost 4, with 10 bases in between. Germline CDR1 is SGHVS and CDR2 is FNYEAQ.

This chain links TRBV6-1 with TRBJ2-1, with 9 bases aligning to TRBD2. Germline V gene lookup returns CDR1 MNHNS and CDR2 SASEGT. This CDR3 has 15 residues. The ends lost 5 bases at V and 2 bases at J; junction bases unmatched: 4. The CDR3 DNA follows: TGTGCCAGCAGTTTACTAGCGGGCACCTACAATGAGCAGTTCTTC. Protein sequence: CASSLLAGTYNEQFF.

V usage is TRBV2 and J usage is TRBJ1-4; the match to TRBD1 covers 9 bases. J lost 4 bases, V lost 7 bases, and 4 bases had no gene match. The germline V gene has CDR1 SNHLY and CDR2 FYNNEI. The CDR3 consists of 14 residues. The CDR3 sequence is CASTLDRGNEKLFF. The CDR3, as DNA: TGTGCCAGCACGTTGGACAGGGGTAATGAAAAACTGTTTTTT.

The V and J genes are TRBV5-6 and TRBJ2-3; 7 positions agree with TRBD1. Germline V lookup: CDR1 SGHDT, CDR2 YYEEEE. The CDR3 has 18 residues. V lost 5 bases, J lost 6 bases, and 21 bases stayed unmatched. The CDR3 sequence: CASRPMDRRWVEMDTQYF. CDR3 DNA sequence: TGTGCCAGCAGGCCGATGGACAGGCGATGGGTCGAGATGGATACGCAGTATTTT.

The chain couples TRBV15 to TRBJ2-7; TRBD1 is a possible D gene (6 bases). The CDR3 is 14 amino acids. Per germline, CDR1 LNHNV and CDR2 YYDKDF (reference sequence). The V end lost 8 bases, the J end lost 0 bases, and 14 bases lay between the germline ends. In nucleotides, the CDR3 is TGTGCCACCTGGACAGAAAGAATCTCCTACGAGCAGTACTTC. Residues: CATWTERISYEQYF.

The V and J genes are TRBV28 and TRBJ2-2; the match to TRBD1 covers 7 bases. J was trimmed by 5 bases and V by 6 bases; bases with no gene match: 6. Germline V CDR1 and CDR2: MDHEN, SYDVKM. The CDR3 spans 14 residues. The CDR3 region has the DNA TGTGCCAGCAGACTTACAGGGGTGACCGGGGAGCTGTTTTTT. This gives the protein CASRLTGVTGELFF.

The rearrangement uses TRBV4-1 and TRBJ1-5, with D perhaps TRBD1 (5 bases). V was shortened by 1 base and J by 7 bases, with 14 bases between the two germline ends. This CDR3 has 15 amino acids. Germline assignment: CDR1 MGHRA and CDR2 YSYEKL. The CDR3 region is CASSQGAGRGQPQHF. CDR3 DNA: TGCGCCAGCAGCCAAGGGGCAGGGCGAGGACAGCCCCAGCATTTT.

The rearrangement uses TRBV19 and TRBJ1-1, with 7 bases matching TRBD1. The germline V gene has CDR1 LNHDA and CDR2 SQIVND (reference sequence). Trimming cost V 3 bases and J 3 bases; bases outside gene matches: 4. CDR3 length equals 14 residues. In nucleotides, the CDR3 is TGTGCCAGTAGTATCCTGCAGGGGGACACTGAAGCTTTCTTT. Translation gives CASSILQGDTEAFF.

The J gene is TRBJ1-6, the V gene TRBV14; D possibly corresponds to TRBD1 (5 bases). The germline V gene encodes CDR1 SGHDN and CDR2 FVKESK. This CDR3 has 16 amino acids. The V and J ends lost 1 base and 8 bases respectively, with 15 bases between them. CDR3 sequence (DNA): TGTGCCAGCAGCCAAGTAATCAGGGTGTGGGATTCACCCCTCCACTTT. Its protein product is CASSQVIRVWDSPLHF. Together with reference TRBV14 and TRBJ1-6, the CDR3 gives the full variable domain: EAGVTQFPSHSVIEKGQTVTLRCDPISGHDNLYWYRRVMGKEIKFLLHFVKESKQDESGMPNNRFLAERTGGTYSTLKVQPAELEDSGVYFCASSQVIRVWDSPLHFGNGTRLTVT.

The chain couples TRBV7-8 to TRBJ2-1; TRBD2 agrees at 8 bases. Per germline, CDR1 SGHVS and CDR2 FQNEAQ. The J segment lost 6 bases and the V segment lost 5 bases, leaving 18 bases of the junction unmatched. This CDR3 is built from 18 residues. CDR3 nucleotides: TGTGCCAGCAGCGCGAGCGAGCCTTACGCTAGCGGGTCCAATGAGCAGTTCTTC. Translating gives CASSASEPYASGSNEQFF.